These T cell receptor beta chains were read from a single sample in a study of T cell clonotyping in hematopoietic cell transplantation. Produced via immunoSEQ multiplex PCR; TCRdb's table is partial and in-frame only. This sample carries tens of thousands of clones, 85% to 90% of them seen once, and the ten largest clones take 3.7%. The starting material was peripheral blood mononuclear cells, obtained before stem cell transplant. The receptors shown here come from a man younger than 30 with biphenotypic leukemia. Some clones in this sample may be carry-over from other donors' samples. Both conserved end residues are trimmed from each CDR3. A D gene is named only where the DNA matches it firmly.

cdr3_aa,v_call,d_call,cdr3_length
ASSSNRMGGRYGYT,TRBV6-5,-,14
ASSRPVNTEAF,TRBV5-8,-,11
ASSAGQGGTEAF,TRBV6-4,TRBD1,12
ASTRAGYGYT,TRBV2,-,10
ASSSGTIGGRYEQY,TRBV10-1,-,14
ASSFRTNTEAF,TRBV10-2,-,11
ASSFDRVAVETQY,TRBV7-9,-,13
ASSDSGQPQH,TRBV7-8,-,10
ASSFNVNTEAF,TRBV7-2,-,11
ASSYQGAYEQY,TRBV11-2,TRBD1,11
ASSYRTGTNYGYT,TRBV13,TRBD1,13
ASSLQGNTEAF,TRBV7-3,-,11
ASTFQREDTYNEQF,TRBV5-4,TRBD2,14
ASSLRTGGDTGELF,TRBV11-3,TRBD1,14
AGGGRTRSQPQH,TRBV19,-,12
ARPRDGSDTQY,TRBV2,-,11
ASSQDEGTWQPQH,TRBV4-1,-,13
ASRDLATNEKLF,TRBV19,-,12
ASSPDATGLEAF,TRBV5-1,-,12
ASSPGVGIMNEQF,TRBV9,-,13
SVHEGGETQY,TRBV29-1,-,10
ASSLAAGYSPLH,TRBV7-6,-,12
ASSSRGSGGLELF,TRBV5-1,-,13
ASSELTTPYEQY,TRBV6-1,-,12
ASSPWTGTNQPQH,TRBV19,TRBD1,13
ATSGGVNTEAF,TRBV5-1,TRBD1,11
AISETRYGYT,TRBV10-3,-,10
ASSREYRAAATEAF,TRBV5-6,-,14
ASSLSPGLEETQY,TRBV7-3,-,13
ASSPDREYQPQH,TRBV6-5,TRBD1,12
ASSPHMGEYEQY,TRBV10-1,-,12
ASSLDSSSYEQY,TRBV11-2,-,12
ASSPSFSNYGYT,TRBV7-8,-,12
ASSVEDLHNEQF,TRBV9,-,12
ASSFNGQGSSGANVLT,TRBV5-1,TRBD1,16
ASSQLGPSSYEQY,TRBV5-6,-,13
ASTQADYGYT,TRBV2,-,10
ASSYSYRDFNYGYT,TRBV6-5,-,14
ASSRRGGGSNQPQH,TRBV27,-,14
ASSRDSEYNEQF,TRBV7-9,-,12
ASSDPWGPVENIQY,TRBV11-3,-,14
ASSLYGGPQH,TRBV27,-,10
ASGVGGYYGYT,TRBV28,-,11
ASSQGPGGMNTEAF,TRBV4-1,-,14
ATSREVGVNSPLH,TRBV15,-,13
ASSVGTGGNEQY,TRBV13,TRBD1,12
ASSLIKGVRAEAF,TRBV7-3,-,13